The 28 T cell receptor beta chains below were found in one sample sequenced in a study of shared clonotypes between healthy human individuals. The repertoire was sequenced with immunoSEQ multiplex PCR; TCRdb's copy has only in-frame clones and lacks some. The sample yields roughly 1,000,000 clones, 70% to 80% seen once. Material: memory CD4+ T cells from PBMCs. Subset specified: CD45RA-negative fraction. These receptors originate from a man between 18 and 29 years old in good health. Some clones in this sample may be carry-over from other donors' samples.

The chain links TRBV9 to TRBJ2-3; D is possibly TRBD1 or TRBD2 (5 bases each). V lost 1 base and J lost 4, with 16 bases in between. Per germline, CDR1 SGDLS and CDR2 YYNGEE. The length of the CDR3 is 16 residues. The DNA of the CDR3 is TGTGCCAGCAGCGTATGGGTAGGGGAGAACCCAGATACGCAGTATTTT. The encoded protein is CASSVWVGENPDTQYF. The full variable domain, in which reference TRBV9 and TRBJ2-3 provide the parts outside the CDR3, is DSGVTQTPKHLITATGQRVTLRCSPRSGDLSVYWYQQSLDQGLQFLIQYYNGEERAKGNILERFSAQQFPDLHSELNLSSLELGDSALYFCASSVWVGENPDTQYFGPGTRLTVL.

V gene TRBV18 combines with J gene TRBJ1-5, with D possibly TRBD1 on 6 matching bases. Trimming removed 5 bases from V and 0 bases from J, with 11 bases in between. CDR3 size: 15 residues. From germline, CDR1 is KGHSH and CDR2 LQKENI. The CDR3 nucleotides read TGTGCCAGCTCATGGACAGTGGATAGCAATCAGCCCCAGCATTTT. Protein sequence: CASSWTVDSNQPQHF.

The gene calls are TRBV5-1 and TRBJ2-5; 9 nucleotides match TRBD2. V lost 0 bases to trimming and J lost 3 bases; unmatched junction nucleotides: 3. Germline CDR1 and CDR2: SGHRS and YFSETQ. There are 15 residues in the CDR3. The CDR3 protein is CASSLVVAGEETQYF. The CDR3 nucleotides read TGCGCCAGCAGCTTGGTAGTAGCGGGAGAAGAGACCCAGTACTTC.

This sequence joins TRBV30 and TRBJ1-1; no clear D gene. Germline CDR1 GTSNPN, CDR2 SVGIG (reference sequence). Trimming took off 5 bases at V and 8 bases at J, with 18 bases between the two ends. This CDR3 has 13 residues. The CDR3 loop is CAWVLPGRNEAFF. CDR3 nucleotide sequence: TGTGCCTGGGTCTTACCGGGCCGAAACGAAGCTTTCTTT.

The V call is TRBV7-3, the J call TRBJ2-3, with 9 bases lining up with TRBD2. Unmatched junction bases numbered 10, after V lost 2 bases and J lost 1 base. This CDR3 contains 18 residues. The germline CDR1 and CDR2 sequences are SGHTA and FQGTGA. CDR3: CASSLDPSGTRGTDTQYF. The CDR3 DNA follows: TGTGCCAGCAGCTTAGACCCTAGCGGGACTAGGGGCACAGATACGCAGTATTTT.

This clone occurred a few times. Other DNA sequences in this sample translate to the same CDR3. V gene TRBV20-1 combines with J gene TRBJ1-2; unclear D gene. Trimming pared 3 bases from V and 7 bases from J, leaving 9 bases between. This CDR3 comprises 11 residues. Looked up from germline, CDR1 is DFQATT and CDR2 is SNEGSKA (reference sequence). The CDR3 nucleotides read TGCAGTGCTAGCGGGTTTGGTGGCTACACCTTC. This gives the protein CSASGFGGYTF.

This clone showed up just a few times. This chain joins TRBV5-4 and TRBJ2-3, with unresolved D. Trimming stripped 3 bases from V and 2 bases from J, with 7 bases between. The V gene's germline CDR1 is SGHNT and CDR2 YYREEE (reference sequence). The CDR3 spans 13 residues. CDR3 residues: CASSSPITDTQYF. The CDR3 DNA reads TGTGCCAGCAGCTCTCCGATCACAGATACGCAGTATTTT.

V is TRBV18 and J is TRBJ1-1; tentative D call: TRBD1 (5 bases). The CDR3 length is 17 residues. The V gene's germline CDR1 is KGHSH and CDR2 LQKENI. V gave up 2 bases and J gave up 9 bases, with 25 bases separating them. The CDR3 DNA follows: TGTGCCAGCTCACCAACTTCTGGGGCGCGTGGGGATCAGAAAGCTTTCTTT. It specifies CASSPTSGARGDQKAFF.

This clone occurred once. The gene calls are TRBV30 and TRBJ2-1; the D gene could be TRBD1 or TRBD2 (6 bases each). This CDR3 spans 14 amino acids. CDR1 and CDR2 from the germline V gene are GTSNPN and SVGIG (reference sequence). V was trimmed by 4 bases and J by 4 bases, leaving 14 bases between them. CDR3 sequence: CAWNAGHKYNEQFF. The CDR3 DNA is TGTGCCTGGAATGCGGGACATAAATACAATGAGCAGTTCTTC.

The chain links TRBV7-3 to TRBJ2-4, with D possibly being TRBD1 or TRBD2 (5 bases each). Germline-derived CDR1 and CDR2 are SGHTA and FQGTGA. The CDR3 has 13 amino acids. Deletions cut 0 bases from V and 11 bases from J, with 11 bases between. CDR3 loop: CASSLTSMGVQYF. The CDR3 nucleotides read TGTGCCAGCAGCTTAACGAGTATGGGGGTTCAGTACTTC.

V gene TRBV2 combines with J gene TRBJ2-7, with 9 nucleotides matching TRBD1. Germline CDR1 SNHLY, CDR2 FYNNEI. The V and J ends lost 2 bases and 4 bases, in that order; junction bases with no gene match: 6. The CDR3 consists of 15 residues. The CDR3 spells CASSEIGDRVYEQYF. The CDR3 nucleotides are TGTGCCAGCAGTGAAATAGGGGACAGGGTGTACGAGCAGTACTTC.

V usage is TRBV4-1 and J usage is TRBJ1-3, with a tentative D call TRBD1 (5 bases). The CDR3 extends over 15 amino acids. Between the trimmed V and J ends, which lost 5 bases and 1 base, there was a span of 12 bases. Germline-derived CDR1 and CDR2 are MGHRA and YSYEKL. CDR3 nucleotides: TGCGCCAGCAGCTCCCGCGGGGGGTCTGGAAACACCATATATTTT. Encoded protein: CASSSRGGSGNTIYF.

V is TRBV6-1 and J is TRBJ2-2; a possible D gene is TRBD1 (5 bases). Germline CDR1 is MNHNS and CDR2 is SASEGT. The CDR3 loop spans 14 amino acids. The V and J ends lost 7 bases and 5 bases respectively, with 14 bases between them. The CDR3 bases are TGTGCCAGCATAGGCAGGGCTTCGACCGGGGAGCTGTTTTTT. This gives the protein CASIGRASTGELFF.

This clone came up many times. The DNA of the CDR3 is TGTGCCAGCAGCTTACCTATAGGGAACTATGGCTACACCTTC. Amino acids: CASSLPIGNYGYTF. This sequence joins TRBV7-9 and TRBJ1-2; D is unclear. The V end lost 2 bases, the J end lost 2 bases, and 9 bases lay between the germline ends. CDR3 length: 14 amino acids. Per the germline V gene, CDR1 is SEHNR and CDR2 is FQNEAQ (reference sequence).

The V gene is TRBV30, the J gene TRBJ2-1, with 12 positions matching TRBD2. V shed 2 bases, J shed 10 bases, and the junction held 9 bases outside the gene matches. CDR1 is GTSNPN and CDR2 is SVGIG in the germline V gene (reference sequence). There are 15 residues in the CDR3. The CDR3 DNA reads TGTGCCTGGAGTATAGGACTAGCGGGACTCCAAGAGCAGTTCTTC. It codes for CAWSIGLAGLQEQFF.

The rearrangement links TRBV4-1 to TRBJ2-1, with 7 bases aligning to TRBD1. V lost 6 bases to trimming and J lost 8 bases; unmatched junction nucleotides: 10. In germline, CDR1 is MGHRA, CDR2 YSYEKL. The CDR3 consists of 14 residues. DNA for the CDR3: TGCGCCAGCAGTCCCGGGACAGTAATCTATGAGCAGTTCTTC. This sequence encodes CASSPGTVIYEQFF.

This clone turned up a few times. The gene calls are TRBV7-7 and TRBJ2-3, with TRBD2 matching 8 bases. The CDR3 totals 21 residues. Germline V gene lookup returns CDR1 SSHAT and CDR2 FNYEAQ (reference sequence). V lost 1 base to trimming and J lost 5 bases; unmatched junction nucleotides: 23. CDR3 sequence reads: CASSLGASGSAGQSGRDTQYF. The CDR3 DNA is TGTGCCAGCAGCTTAGGTGCCAGCGGGAGTGCAGGCCAATCCGGGCGAGATACGCAGTATTTT.

The chain is built from TRBV30 and TRBJ1-1; D not certain. The CDR3 runs to 10 residues. Germline lookup yields CDR1 GTSNPN and CDR2 SVGIG (reference sequence). This chain's CDR3 is CCASSTEAFF. The DNA of the CDR3 is TGTTGCGCCTCGAGCACTGAAGCTTTCTTT.

The CDR3 nucleotides are TGTGCCAGCAGCCTAAGGAGTGGCTACACCTTC. It encodes CASSLRSGYTF. The chain combines TRBV28 with TRBJ1-2, with D unresolved. Trimming took off 6 bases at V and 7 bases at J, with 9 bases between the two ends. This CDR3 contains 11 residues. Germline V lookup: CDR1 MDHEN, CDR2 SYDVKM.

As for this clone: The same CDR3 also results from other DNA sequences found in this sample. The chain couples TRBV18 to TRBJ1-5; the D is unclear. Per the germline V gene, CDR1 is KGHSH and CDR2 is LQKENI. The V gene lost 2 bases and the J gene lost 5 bases, with 7 bases spanning the gap. CDR3 size: 13 residues. The CDR3 region has the DNA TGTGCCAGCTCACCAGGTCTCGATCAGCCCCAGCATTTT. It is translated as CASSPGLDQPQHF.

This clone was found a few times. V gene TRBV5-6 combines with J gene TRBJ2-1; 9 bases fit TRBD2. Trimming removed 4 bases from V and 12 bases from J; junction bases left unmatched: 11. Germline lookup yields CDR1 SGHDT and CDR2 YYEEEE. The CDR3 loop spans 14 amino acids. DNA of the CDR3: TGTGCCAGCAGCCCAGGGCGGGAGGGCCGTCGGCAGTTCTTC. The encoded protein is CASSPGREGRRQFF.

The chain couples TRBV28 to TRBJ2-7; 9 bases are a match to TRBD1. The CDR3 is 16 amino acids. Germline CDR1 MDHEN, CDR2 SYDVKM. The J segment lost 6 bases and the V segment lost 6 bases, leaving 15 bases of the junction unmatched. The CDR3: CASSPNRGQGVREQYF. The CDR3 DNA follows: TGTGCCAGCAGCCCAAACAGGGGACAGGGCGTGCGCGAGCAGTACTTC.

About this clone: Other DNA sequences in this specimen translate into the identical CDR3. This sequence joins TRBV27 and TRBJ2-5; TRBD1 aligns across 12 bases. Germline CDR1 MNHEY, CDR2 SMNVEV (reference sequence). The CDR3 is 15 residues long. J was trimmed by 5 bases and V by 5 bases; bases with no gene match: 6. Written as DNA, the CDR3 is TGTGCCAGCAGTCCGCGGGACAGGGGGCAGGAGACCCAGTACTTC. This encodes CASSPRDRGQETQYF.

This sequence joins TRBV7-3 and TRBJ2-3; no clear D. CDR3 size: 15 residues. The germline CDR1 and CDR2 sequences are SGHTA and FQGTGA. V was shortened by 4 bases and J by 1 base, with 12 bases between the two germline ends. CDR3 sequence reads: CASSSPVGGTDTQYF. For the CDR3, the DNA is TGTGCCAGCAGCTCCCCGGTGGGTGGCACAGATACGCAGTATTTT.

For this clone: Other DNA sequences from this sample encode an identical CDR3 as well. J is TRBJ2-5 and V is TRBV2; no clear D. The CDR3 is 11 residues long. Trimming removed 7 bases at V and 1 base at J, with 4 bases between. In germline, CDR1 is SNHLY, CDR2 FYNNEI. Here the CDR3 DNA reads TGTGCCAGCACTCTCCAAGAGACCCAGTACTTC. It yields the protein CASTLQETQYF.

V gene TRBV4-3 combines with J gene TRBJ2-1; a possible D gene is TRBD2 (6 bases). The germline V gene encodes CDR1 LGHNA and CDR2 YSLEER. This CDR3 comprises 17 residues. Trimming left V 6 bases short and J 2 bases short, with 20 bases between. CDR3 sequence reads: CASSAGTPFQTYNEQFF. In DNA form, the CDR3 reads TGCGCCAGCAGTGCGGGGACCCCATTTCAAACCTACAATGAGCAGTTCTTC.

V and J are TRBV28 and TRBJ1-5, with a tentative D call TRBD1 (5 bases). Trimming cost V 8 bases and J 3 bases, with 17 bases left between them. This CDR3 region has 15 residues. Germline CDR1 is MDHEN and CDR2 is SYDVKM. The CDR3 sequence: CASWEGRANNQPQHF. The DNA for the CDR3 is TGTGCCAGCTGGGAGGGACGGGCAAACAATCAGCCCCAGCATTTT.

Points on this clone: The same CDR3 can be traced to other DNA sequences in this sample. This rearrangement joins TRBV5-1 to TRBJ2-7, with 7 nucleotides matching TRBD2. From germline, CDR1 is SGHRS and CDR2 YFSETQ. The V segment lost 4 bases and the J segment 4 bases; nucleotides outside the gene matches: 2. The CDR3 runs 12 residues. The CDR3 loop reads CASSLGGYEQYF. DNA for the CDR3: TGCGCCAGCAGCCTGGGGGGGTACGAGCAGTACTTC.